The rows below give T cell receptor beta chains drawn from one sample of a study of cytomegalovirus exposure and HLA in healthy donors. The method was immunoSEQ multiplex PCR; TCRdb's version includes in-frame clones alone and lacks a portion of them. The table records 100,000 to 150,000 clones, under 10% of them present only once. The sample was PBMCs. These receptors were collected from a woman aged 40 to 50 in good health and CMV-seropositive. Both conserved end residues are part of each CDR3. The D gene is left open where the match is weak. Size values are once, few and many counts, or a class for expanded clones, and some rows have none.

TRBJ2-1 . . TRBV5-6 CASSLSHNYNEQFF TGTGCCAGCAGCTTGTCGCACAATTACAATGAGCAGTTCTTC
TRBJ1-2 TRBD1 few TRBV5-1 CASSSHWQGQILNPYGYTF TGCGCCAGCAGCTCTCACTGGCAGGGACAGATACTTAACCCCTATGGCTACACCTTC
TRBJ2-2 . few TRBV15 CATSRGGPGELFF TGTGCCACCAGCAGAGGAGGCCCCGGGGAGCTGTTTTTT
TRBJ1-2 . . TRBV7-9 CAGGGSEGYTF TGTGCCGGGGGGGGGTCGGAGGGCTACACCTTC
TRBJ1-6 . few TRBV7-6 CASSTLGAPNSPLHF TGTGCCAGCAGCACCCTGGGGGCGCCCAATTCACCCCTCCACTTT
TRBJ2-2 . few TRBV5-6 CASSLIGALNTGELFF TGTGCCAGCAGCTTGATAGGGGCCCTGAACACCGGGGAGCTGTTTTTT
TRBJ2-1 TRBD2 . TRBV5-4 CASSPGTSSGSYNEQFF TGTGCCAGCAGCCCGGGGACTAGCTCGGGCTCCTACAATGAGCAGTTCTTC
TRBJ2-5 TRBD2 few TRBV7-9 CASSPRRLAGGRETQYF TGTGCCAGCAGCCCCCGACGACTAGCGGGGGGCCGGGAGACCCAGTACTTC
TRBJ1-3 . . TRBV9 CASSVALGTLGNTIYF TGTGCCAGCAGCGTAGCCCTAGGTACCCTTGGAAACACCATATATTTT
TRBJ1-4 TRBD1 few TRBV5-1 CASSSTGRSTNEKLFF TGCGCCAGCAGCTCGACAGGGCGTTCAACTAATGAAAAACTGTTTTTT
TRBJ1-5 . . TRBV27 CASKPERRGNQPQHF TGTGCCAGCAAACCGGAGAGAAGGGGGAATCAGCCCCAGCATTTT
TRBJ2-3 TRBD1 . TRBV5-5 CASSPGTGTFMGTDTQYF TGTGCCAGCAGCCCCGGGACAGGGACTTTTATGGGCACAGATACGCAGTATTTT
TRBJ2-2 . . TRBV25-1 CASRRVGELFF TGTGCCAGCAGGAGAGTCGGGGAGCTGTTTTTT
TRBJ2-2 . few TRBV2 CASSDLPGLLTGELFF TGTGCCAGCAGTGATTTACCGGGACTCTTAACCGGGGAGCTGTTTTTT
TRBJ1-1 . few TRBV7-9 CASSSQGMNTEAFF TGTGCCAGCAGCTCACAGGGAATGAACACTGAAGCTTTCTTT